These T cell receptor beta chains were read from a single sample in a study of T cell responses to AZD1222 COVID-19 vaccine. TCRdb's table, derived via immunoSEQ multiplex PCR, lists solely in-frame clones and lacks some. The table shows around 100,000 clones, with around 88% occurring only once. Sequencing was performed on peripheral blood, taken on day 0 of AZD1222 vaccination. The source of these receptors is an adult in good health. The CDR3 runs from the conserved cysteine through the conserved F or W. D genes are given only for firm matches. Size is omitted from some rows. Given values are once, few, many or a class for expanded clones.

>-|TRBD1|TRBV18|TRBJ1-2
CASGQGAQDYGYTF
TGTGCCAGCGGACAGGGGGCGCAGGACTATGGCTACACCTTC
>-|-|TRBV19|TRBJ1-5
CASSDSRDQPQHF
TGTGCCAGTAGTGACAGTCGCGATCAGCCCCAGCATTTT
>-|-|TRBV7-2|TRBJ1-1
CASSFSSSWGTEAFF
TGTGCCAGCAGCTTTTCCAGCTCCTGGGGCACTGAAGCTTTCTTT
>-|-|TRBV5-6|TRBJ1-1
CASSRTETEAFF
TGTGCCAGCAGCCGGACAGAGACTGAAGCTTTCTTT
>-|-|TRBV28|TRBJ2-7
CASRPTGITVQYF
TGTGCCAGCAGGCCCACGGGGATTACAGTGCAGTACTTC
>-|-|TRBV9|TRBJ1-2
CASNPGLSNYGYTF
TGTGCCAGCAACCCAGGGTTATCCAACTATGGCTACACCTTC
>-|-|TRBV18|TRBJ2-2
CASSPGKLQSNTGELFF
TGTGCCAGCTCACCAGGGAAATTGCAATCGAACACCGGGGAGCTGTTTTTT
>-|TRBD1|TRBV28|TRBJ2-1
CASRSGTGGRNEQFF
TGTGCCAGCAGGTCCGGGACAGGGGGGAGGAATGAGCAGTTCTTC
>-|-|TRBV6-6|TRBJ1-1
CASSYSSGGTGEAFF
TGTGCCAGCAGTTACTCGTCCGGGGGAACAGGGGAAGCTTTCTTT
>-|-|TRBV4-3|TRBJ1-6
CASSQEGSPLHF
TGCGCCAGCAGCCAAGAGGGCTCACCCCTCCACTTT
>-|TRBD1|TRBV7-2|TRBJ1-3
CASSFPTGVSFHMRNTIYF
TGTGCCAGCAGCTTCCCGACAGGGGTCTCCTTTCATATGAGAAACACCATATATTTT
>-|-|TRBV7-2|TRBJ1-1
CASSFTLNTEAFF
TGTGCCAGCAGCTTCACCCTGAACACTGAAGCTTTCTTT
>-|TRBD1|TRBV6-5|TRBJ1-1
CASTRQGANTEAFF
TGTGCCAGCACCAGACAGGGGGCAAACACTGAAGCTTTCTTT
>once|TRBD1|TRBV28|TRBJ2-5
CASNGQVVLETQYF
TGTGCCAGCAACGGACAGGTCGTTTTGGAGACCCAGTACTTC
>-|-|TRBV29-1|TRBJ2-7
CSVEDQGRGLYEQYF
TGCAGCGTTGAAGATCAAGGCAGGGGACTCTACGAGCAGTACTTC
>-|TRBD1|TRBV18|TRBJ1-6
CASSPGQVSPLHF
TGTGCCAGCTCACCAGGACAGGTTTCACCCCTCCACTTT
>-|-|TRBV27|TRBJ1-2
CASSLWAGMNYGYTF
TGTGCCAGCAGTTTATGGGCAGGGATGAACTATGGCTACACCTTC
>-|TRBD1|TRBV15|TRBJ2-5
CATSSPGQGAQYF
TGTGCCACCAGCAGCCCGGGACAGGGGGCCCAGTACTTC
>-|TRBD1|TRBV5-1|TRBJ1-2
CASSSGQGMGYTF
TGCGCCAGCAGCTCAGGACAGGGGATGGGCTACACCTTC
>-|-|TRBV6-2/TRBV6-3|TRBJ1-4
CASSSMEKLFF
TGTGCCAGCAGTTCTATGGAAAAACTGTTTTTT
>-|-|TRBV1|TRBJ2-7
CTSSPKKTGVYEQYF
TGCACCAGCAGCCCGAAAAAGACAGGGGTCTACGAGCAGTACTTC
>once|TRBD1|TRBV5-1|TRBJ1-3
CASSSSGQGGNTIYF
TGCGCCAGCAGCTCGTCCGGACAGGGTGGAAACACCATATATTTT
>-|-|TRBV2|TRBJ1-6
CASSGGEWVNSPLHF
TGTGCCAGCAGTGGTGGCGAGTGGGTAAATTCACCCCTCCACTTT
>-|-|TRBV29-1|TRBJ1-3
CSAKGGISGNTIYF
TGCAGCGCAAAAGGAGGGATCTCTGGAAACACCATATATTTT
>-|-|TRBV5-1|TRBJ1-4
CASSLTNEKLFF
TGCGCCAGCAGCTTGACTAATGAAAAACTGTTTTTT
>-|TRBD2|TRBV2|TRBJ2-3
CASNPSGRLTDTQYF
TGTGCCAGCAACCCTAGCGGGAGGCTCACAGATACGCAGTATTTT
>once|-|TRBV28|TRBJ1-2
CASSSTGENYGYTF
TGTGCCAGCAGCTCGACCGGGGAAAACTATGGCTACACCTTC
>once|-|TRBV6-1|TRBJ2-2
CASSDAGAGELFF
TGTGCCAGCAGTGATGCAGGAGCCGGGGAGCTGTTTTTT
>-|-|TRBV10-3|TRBJ1-6
CATHRDINSPLHF
TGTGCCACCCACCGGGACATAAATTCACCCCTCCACTTT
>-|TRBD2|TRBV6-5|TRBJ2-1
CASGRVGPNEQFF
TGTGCCAGCGGGAGGGTGGGCCCCAATGAGCAGTTCTTC
>few|TRBD2|TRBV28|TRBJ2-2
CASSLRGTGELFF
TGTGCCAGCAGTTTGCGGGGGACCGGGGAGCTGTTTTTT
>-|TRBD2|TRBV4-1|TRBJ2-3
CASSQTGLAGGPTSTDTQYF
TGCGCCAGCAGCCAAACGGGACTAGCGGGGGGGCCTACTAGCACAGATACGCAGTATTTT
>-|TRBD1|TRBV27|TRBJ2-2
CASSQGQGTGELFF
TGTGCCAGCTCCCAGGGACAGGGAACCGGGGAGCTGTTTTTT
>-|TRBD1|TRBV5-1|TRBJ2-7
CASSSGTGTYEQYF
TGCGCCAGCAGCTCCGGGACAGGAACCTACGAGCAGTACTTC
>-|-|TRBV11-1|TRBJ2-1
CASSWQGGAGHEQFF
TGTGCCAGCAGCTGGCAGGGAGGTGCGGGACATGAGCAGTTCTTC
>-|-|TRBV3-1/TRBV3-2|TRBJ1-2
CASSQNGVGYTF
TGTGCCAGCAGCCAAAACGGGGTTGGCTACACCTTC
>-|TRBD1|TRBV27|TRBJ2-7
CASKRGQGAYEQYF
TGTGCCAGCAAACGGGGACAGGGGGCTTACGAGCAGTACTTC
>-|TRBD2|TRBV5-1|TRBJ2-5
CASSLGAGALYQETQYF
TGCGCCAGCAGCTTGGGAGCGGGGGCCCTGTACCAAGAGACCCAGTACTTC
>-|-|TRBV7-8|TRBJ2-5
CASSSGTTSGETQYF
TGTGCCAGCAGCTCCGGGACAACCTCTGGGGAGACCCAGTACTTC
>-|-|TRBV4-1|TRBJ2-1
CASSPDGYNEQFF
TGCGCCAGCAGCCCCGACGGCTACAATGAGCAGTTCTTC
>-|-|TRBV20-1|TRBJ2-5
CSADHQETQYF
TGCAGTGCAGACCACCAAGAGACCCAGTACTTC
>-|-|TRBV11-3|TRBJ2-5
CASSLGRAEQETQYF
TGTGCCAGCAGCTTAGGTCGTGCAGAACAAGAGACCCAGTACTTC